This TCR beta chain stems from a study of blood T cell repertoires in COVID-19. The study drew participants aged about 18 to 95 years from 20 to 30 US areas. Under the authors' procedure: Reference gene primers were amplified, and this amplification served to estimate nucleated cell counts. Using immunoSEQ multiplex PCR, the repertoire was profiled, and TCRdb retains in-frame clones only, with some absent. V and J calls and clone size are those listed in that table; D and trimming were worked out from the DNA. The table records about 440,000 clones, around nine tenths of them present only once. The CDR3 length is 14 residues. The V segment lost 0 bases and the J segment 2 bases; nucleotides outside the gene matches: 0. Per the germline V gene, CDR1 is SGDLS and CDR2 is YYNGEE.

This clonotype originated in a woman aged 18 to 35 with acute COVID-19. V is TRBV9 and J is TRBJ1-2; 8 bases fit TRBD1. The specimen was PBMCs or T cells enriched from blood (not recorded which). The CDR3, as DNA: TGTGCCAGCAGCGTAGACAGGGGGAACTATGGCTACACCTTC. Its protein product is CASSVDRGNYGYTF.